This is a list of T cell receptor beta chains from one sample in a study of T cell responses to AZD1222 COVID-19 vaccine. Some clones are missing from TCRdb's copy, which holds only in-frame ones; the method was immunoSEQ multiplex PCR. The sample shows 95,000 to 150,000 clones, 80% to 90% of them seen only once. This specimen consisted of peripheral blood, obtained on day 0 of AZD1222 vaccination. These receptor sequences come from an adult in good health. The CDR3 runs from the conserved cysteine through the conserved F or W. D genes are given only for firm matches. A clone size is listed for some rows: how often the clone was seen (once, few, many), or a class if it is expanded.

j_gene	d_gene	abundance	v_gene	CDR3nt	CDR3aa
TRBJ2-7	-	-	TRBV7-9	TGTGCCAGCAGCCCGAGTCCAGGGACCCCCTCCGAGCAGTACTTC	CASSPSPGTPSEQYF
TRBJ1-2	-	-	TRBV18	TGTGCCAGCTCACCAAGGGTTCCCCACAACTATGGCTACACCTTC	CASSPRVPHNYGYTF
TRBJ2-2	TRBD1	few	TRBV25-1	TGTGCCAGCAGTGAACCGGGACAGGGGGTGAGGGGCACCGGGGAGCTGTTTTTT	CASSEPGQGVRGTGELFF
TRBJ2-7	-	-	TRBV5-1	TGCGCCAGCAGCTTGGGCAGGGATTACGAGCAGTACTTC	CASSLGRDYEQYF
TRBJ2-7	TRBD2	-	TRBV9	TGTGCCAGCAGCCCAGGGACTAGCTCCTACGAGCAGTACTTC	CASSPGTSSYEQYF
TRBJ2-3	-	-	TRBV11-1	TGTGCCAGCAGCTTGGGTAGGGACTGGCGCACAGATACGCAGTATTTT	CASSLGRDWRTDTQYF
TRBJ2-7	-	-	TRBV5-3	TGTGCCACTCCCTGGGTGGCTAGCGCCTACGAGCAGTACTTC	CATPWVASAYEQYF
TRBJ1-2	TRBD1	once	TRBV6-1	TGTGCCAGCAGTGAAACCAGGGGGCTGGACTATGGCTACACCTTC	CASSETRGLDYGYTF
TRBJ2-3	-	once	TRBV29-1	TGCAGCGTTGAAGATGGAGGGGGGGGCACAGATACGCAGTATTTT	CSVEDGGGGTDTQYF
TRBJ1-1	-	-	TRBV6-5	TGTGCCAGCAGTTACTCACCAGGGTATGGAACTGAAGCTTTCTTT	CASSYSPGYGTEAFF
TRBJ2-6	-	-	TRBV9	TGTGCCAGCCTTGGGGGCTCTGGGGCCAACGTCCTGACTTTC	CASLGGSGANVLTF
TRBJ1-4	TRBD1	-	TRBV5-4	TGTGCCAGCAGCCGACAGGGAATAGGTGAAAAACTGTTTTTT	CASSRQGIGEKLFF
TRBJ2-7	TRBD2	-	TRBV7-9	TGTGCCAGCAGCTCTTTTAGCGGGAGCGTCCCCCACGAGCAGTACTTC	CASSSFSGSVPHEQYF
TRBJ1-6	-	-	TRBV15	TGTGCCACCGGTCCGGGCTCCTATAATTCACCCCTCCACTTT	CATGPGSYNSPLHF
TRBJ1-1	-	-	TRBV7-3	TGTGCCAGCAGCTTAGATCAGGGCGCTGAAGCTTTCTTT	CASSLDQGAEAFF